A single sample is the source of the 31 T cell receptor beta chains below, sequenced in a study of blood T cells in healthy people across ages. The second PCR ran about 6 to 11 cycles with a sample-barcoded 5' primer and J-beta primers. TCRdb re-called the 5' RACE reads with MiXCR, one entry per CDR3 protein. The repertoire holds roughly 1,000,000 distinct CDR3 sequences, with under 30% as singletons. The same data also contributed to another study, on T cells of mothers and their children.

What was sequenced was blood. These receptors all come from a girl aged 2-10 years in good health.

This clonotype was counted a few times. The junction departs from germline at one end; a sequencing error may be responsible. The DNA for the CDR3 is TGCGCCAGCAGATTGGGGACAGTTCTTTTACGGAACACTGAAGCTTTCTTT. Amino acid sequence: CASRLGTVLLRNTEAFF. The V gene is TRBV5-1, the J gene TRBJ1-1; the match to TRBD1 covers 7 bases. CDR1 and CDR2 (germline): SGHRS, YFSETQ. CDR3 length: 17 residues.

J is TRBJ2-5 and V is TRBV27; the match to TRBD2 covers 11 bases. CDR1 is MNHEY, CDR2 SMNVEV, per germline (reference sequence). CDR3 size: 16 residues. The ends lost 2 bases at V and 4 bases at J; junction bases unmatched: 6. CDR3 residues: CASSLIAGGPGETQYF. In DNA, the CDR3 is TGTGCCAGCAGTTTAATAGCGGGAGGGCCGGGAGAGACCCAGTACTTC.

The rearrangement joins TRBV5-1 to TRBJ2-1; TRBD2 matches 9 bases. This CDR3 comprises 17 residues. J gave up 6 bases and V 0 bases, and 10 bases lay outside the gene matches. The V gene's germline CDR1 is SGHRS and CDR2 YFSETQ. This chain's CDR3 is CASSLEELAGYVNEQFF. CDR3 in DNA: TGCGCCAGCAGCTTGGAGGAGCTAGCGGGGTACGTCAATGAGCAGTTCTTC.

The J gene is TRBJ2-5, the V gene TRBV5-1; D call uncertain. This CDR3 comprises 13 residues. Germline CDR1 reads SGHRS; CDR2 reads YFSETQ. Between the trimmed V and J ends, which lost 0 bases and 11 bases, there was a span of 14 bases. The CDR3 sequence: CASSLAAGGEQYF. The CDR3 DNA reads TGCGCCAGCAGCTTGGCGGCAGGCGGAGAGCAGTACTTC.

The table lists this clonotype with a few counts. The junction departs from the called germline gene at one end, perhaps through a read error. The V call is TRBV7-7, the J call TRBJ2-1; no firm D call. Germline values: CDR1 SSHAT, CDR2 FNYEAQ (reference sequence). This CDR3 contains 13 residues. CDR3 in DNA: TGTGCTAGCAGCTTAGCCATCAACAATGAGCAGTTCTTC. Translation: CASSLAINNEQFF.

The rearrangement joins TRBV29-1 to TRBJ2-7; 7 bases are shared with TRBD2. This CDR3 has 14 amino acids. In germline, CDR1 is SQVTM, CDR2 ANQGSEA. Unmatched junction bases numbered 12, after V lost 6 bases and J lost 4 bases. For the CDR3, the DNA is TGCAGCGTCGCTGCTACCAGCGGGGATTACGAGCAGTACTTC. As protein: CSVAATSGDYEQYF.

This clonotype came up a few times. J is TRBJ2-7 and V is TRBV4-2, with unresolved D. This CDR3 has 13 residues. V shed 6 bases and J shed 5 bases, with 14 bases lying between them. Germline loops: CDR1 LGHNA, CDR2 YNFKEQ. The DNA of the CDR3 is TGTGCCAGCAGTAGTCAGTTCGCCGACGAGCAGTACTTC. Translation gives CASSSQFADEQYF.

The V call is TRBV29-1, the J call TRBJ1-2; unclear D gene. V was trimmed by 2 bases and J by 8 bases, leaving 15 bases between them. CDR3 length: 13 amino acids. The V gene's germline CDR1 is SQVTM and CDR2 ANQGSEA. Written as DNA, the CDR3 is TGCAGCGTTGAAATAGTAGGGATTGGGGGCTACACCTTC. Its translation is CSVEIVGIGGYTF.

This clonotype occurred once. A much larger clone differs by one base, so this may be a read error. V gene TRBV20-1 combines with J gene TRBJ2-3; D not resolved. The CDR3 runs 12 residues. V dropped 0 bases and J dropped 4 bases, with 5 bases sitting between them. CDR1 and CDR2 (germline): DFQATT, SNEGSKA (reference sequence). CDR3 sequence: CSAREGPDTQYF. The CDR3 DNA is TGCAGTGCTAGAGAGGGTCCAGATACGCAGTATTTT.

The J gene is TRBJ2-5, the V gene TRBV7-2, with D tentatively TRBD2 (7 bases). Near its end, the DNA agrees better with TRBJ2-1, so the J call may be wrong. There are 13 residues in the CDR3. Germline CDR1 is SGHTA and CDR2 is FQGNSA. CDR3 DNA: TGTGCCAGCAGCTTGGGGGGGCGGGCAGAGCAGTTCTTC. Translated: CASSLGGRAEQFF.

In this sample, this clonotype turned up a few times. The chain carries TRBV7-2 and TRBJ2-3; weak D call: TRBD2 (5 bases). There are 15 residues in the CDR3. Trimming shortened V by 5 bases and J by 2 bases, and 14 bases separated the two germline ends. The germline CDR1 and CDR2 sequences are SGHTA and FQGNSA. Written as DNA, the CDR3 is TGTGCCAGCAGCCCCGGACTCTTCAACACAGATACGCAGTATTTT. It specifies CASSPGLFNTDTQYF.

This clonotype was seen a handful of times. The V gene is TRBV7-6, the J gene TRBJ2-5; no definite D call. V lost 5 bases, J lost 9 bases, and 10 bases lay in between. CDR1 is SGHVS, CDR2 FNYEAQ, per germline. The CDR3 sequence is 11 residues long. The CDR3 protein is CASSPPGAQYF. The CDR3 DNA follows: TGTGCCAGCAGCCCCCCTGGGGCCCAGTACTTC.

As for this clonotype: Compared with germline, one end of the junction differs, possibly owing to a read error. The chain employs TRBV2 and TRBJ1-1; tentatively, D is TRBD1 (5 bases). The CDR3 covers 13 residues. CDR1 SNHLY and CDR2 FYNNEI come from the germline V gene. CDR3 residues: CVSSGGGGTEAFF. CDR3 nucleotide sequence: TGTGTCAGCAGTGGCGGGGGAGGCACTGAAGCTTTCTTT.

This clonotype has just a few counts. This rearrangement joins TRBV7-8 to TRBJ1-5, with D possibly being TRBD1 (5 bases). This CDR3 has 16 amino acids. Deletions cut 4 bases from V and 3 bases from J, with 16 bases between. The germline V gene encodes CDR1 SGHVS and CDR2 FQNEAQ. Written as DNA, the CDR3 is TGTGCCAGCAGCTCTCTTGCGACAGAGTTCAATCAGCCCCAGCATTTT. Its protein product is CASSSLATEFNQPQHF.

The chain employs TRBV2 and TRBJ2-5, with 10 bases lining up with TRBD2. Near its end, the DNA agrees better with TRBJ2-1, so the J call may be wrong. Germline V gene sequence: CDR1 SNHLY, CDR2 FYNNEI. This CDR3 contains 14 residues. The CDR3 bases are TGTGCCAGCATTCGGCTAGCGGGGGCTAATGAGCAGTTCTTC. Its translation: CASIRLAGANEQFF.

In nucleotides, the CDR3 is TGTGCCAGCAGCTTACAGGGAGGGTCGGGCAATGAGCAGTTCTTC. Amino acid sequence: CASSLQGGSGNEQFF. The rearrangement links TRBV7-8 to TRBJ2-1, with 7 bases lining up with TRBD2. From germline, CDR1 is SGHVS and CDR2 FQNEAQ. After removal of 2 bases from V and 6 bases from J, the junction contained 7 bases not matched to a gene. This CDR3 spans 15 amino acids.

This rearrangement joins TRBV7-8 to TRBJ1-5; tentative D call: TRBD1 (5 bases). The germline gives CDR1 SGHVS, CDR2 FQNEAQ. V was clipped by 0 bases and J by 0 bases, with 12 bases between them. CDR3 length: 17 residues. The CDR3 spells CASSLARDAYSNQPQHF. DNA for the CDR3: TGTGCCAGCAGCTTAGCGCGGGACGCGTATAGCAATCAGCCCCAGCATTTT.

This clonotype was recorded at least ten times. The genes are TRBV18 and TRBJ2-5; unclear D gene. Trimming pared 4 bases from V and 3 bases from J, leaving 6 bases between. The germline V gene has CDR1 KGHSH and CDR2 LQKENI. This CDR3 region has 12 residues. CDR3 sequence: CASSRIEETQYF. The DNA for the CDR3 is TGTGCCAGCTCACGCATCGAAGAGACCCAGTACTTC.

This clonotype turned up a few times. CDR3 in DNA: TGCGCCAGCAGCCCTGCGGGGGGTCGCAACGAGCAGTACTTC. This codes for CASSPAGGRNEQYF. This chain links TRBV5-1 with TRBJ2-7; 8 positions agree with TRBD2. The CDR3 extends over 14 amino acids. V was pared by 4 bases and J by 5 bases, with 8 bases of the junction left unmatched. In germline, CDR1 is SGHRS, CDR2 YFSETQ.

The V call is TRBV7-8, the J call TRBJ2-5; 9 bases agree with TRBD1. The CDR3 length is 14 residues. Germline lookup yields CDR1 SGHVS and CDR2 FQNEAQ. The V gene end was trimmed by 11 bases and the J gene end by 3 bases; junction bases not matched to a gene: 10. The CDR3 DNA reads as TGTGCCGCAAGCCGGGACAGGGTTGAAGAGACCCAGTACTTC. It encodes CAASRDRVEETQYF.

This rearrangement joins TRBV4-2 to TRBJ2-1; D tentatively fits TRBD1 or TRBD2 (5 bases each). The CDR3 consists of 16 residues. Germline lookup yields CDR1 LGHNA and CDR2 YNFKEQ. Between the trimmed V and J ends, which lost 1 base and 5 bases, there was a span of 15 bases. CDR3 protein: CASSQVYGASDNEQFF. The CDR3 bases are TGTGCCAGCAGCCAAGTGTACGGGGCCTCAGACAATGAGCAGTTCTTC.

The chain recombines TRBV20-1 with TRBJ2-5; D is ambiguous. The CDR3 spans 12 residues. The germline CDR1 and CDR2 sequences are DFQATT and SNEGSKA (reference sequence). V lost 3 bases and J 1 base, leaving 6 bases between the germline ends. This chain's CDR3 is CSASRLQETQYF. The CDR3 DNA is TGCAGTGCTAGCCGACTCCAAGAGACCCAGTACTTC.

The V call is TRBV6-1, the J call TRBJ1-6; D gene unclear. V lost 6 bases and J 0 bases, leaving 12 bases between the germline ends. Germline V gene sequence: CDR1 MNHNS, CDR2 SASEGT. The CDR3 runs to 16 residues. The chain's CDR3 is CASSLLHGSYNSPLHF. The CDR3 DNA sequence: TGTGCCAGCAGCCTCTTACACGGCTCCTATAATTCACCCCTCCACTTT.

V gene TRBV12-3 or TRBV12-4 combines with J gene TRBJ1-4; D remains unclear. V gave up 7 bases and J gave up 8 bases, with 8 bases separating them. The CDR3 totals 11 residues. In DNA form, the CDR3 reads TGTGCCAGCAAGAGAATAGAAAAACTGTTTTTT. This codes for CASKRIEKLFF.

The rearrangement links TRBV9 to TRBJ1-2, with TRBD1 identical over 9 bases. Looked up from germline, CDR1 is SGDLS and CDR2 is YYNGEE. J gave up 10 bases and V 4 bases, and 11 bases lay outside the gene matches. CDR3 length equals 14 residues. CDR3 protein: CASSTPGTGTVYTF. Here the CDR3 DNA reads TGTGCCAGCAGCACCCCCGGGACAGGGACCGTCTACACCTTC. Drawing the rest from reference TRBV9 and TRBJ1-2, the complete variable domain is DSGVTQTPKHLITATGQRVTLRCSPRSGDLSVYWYQQSLDQGLQFLIQYYNGEERAKGNILERFSAQQFPDLHSELNLSSLELGDSALYFCASSTPGTGTVYTFGSGTRLTVV.

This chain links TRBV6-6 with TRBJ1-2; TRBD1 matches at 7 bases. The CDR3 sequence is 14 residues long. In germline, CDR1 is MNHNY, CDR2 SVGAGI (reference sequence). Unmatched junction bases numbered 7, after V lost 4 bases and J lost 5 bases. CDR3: CASSFDRVGYGYTF. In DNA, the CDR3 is TGTGCCAGCAGTTTCGACAGGGTTGGGTATGGCTACACCTTC.

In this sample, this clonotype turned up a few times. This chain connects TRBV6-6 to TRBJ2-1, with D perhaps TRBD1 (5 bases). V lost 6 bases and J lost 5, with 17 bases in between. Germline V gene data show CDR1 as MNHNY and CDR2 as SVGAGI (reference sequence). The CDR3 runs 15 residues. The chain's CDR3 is CASRDKTVGDNEQFF. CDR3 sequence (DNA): TGTGCCAGCAGGGACAAGACAGTAGGAGACAATGAGCAGTTCTTC.

CDR3 amino acids: CASSRRTGFYEQYF. The CDR3, as DNA: TGTGCCAGCAGCCGAAGGACAGGGTTCTACGAGCAGTACTTC. V and J are TRBV3-1 and TRBJ2-7, with 8 positions matching TRBD1. The junction had 5 bases not matched to a gene; V was cut back by 4 bases and J by 3 bases. Germline V gene data show CDR1 as LGHDT and CDR2 as YNNKEL (reference sequence). The CDR3 covers 14 residues.

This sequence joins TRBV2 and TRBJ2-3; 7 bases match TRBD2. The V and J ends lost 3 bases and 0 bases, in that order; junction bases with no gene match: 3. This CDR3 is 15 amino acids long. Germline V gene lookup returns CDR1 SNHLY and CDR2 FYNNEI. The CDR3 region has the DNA TGTGCCAGCAGTGACGGCGGGAGCAGCACAGATACGCAGTATTTT. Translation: CASSDGGSSTDTQYF.

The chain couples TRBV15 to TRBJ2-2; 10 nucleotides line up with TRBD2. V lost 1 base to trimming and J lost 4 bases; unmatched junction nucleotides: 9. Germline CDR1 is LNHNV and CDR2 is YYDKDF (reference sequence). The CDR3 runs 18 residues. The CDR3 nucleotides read TGTGCCACCAGCAGAGGCCCTAGCGGGAGCGATCGCACCGGGGAGCTGTTTTTT. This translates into CATSRGPSGSDRTGELFF.

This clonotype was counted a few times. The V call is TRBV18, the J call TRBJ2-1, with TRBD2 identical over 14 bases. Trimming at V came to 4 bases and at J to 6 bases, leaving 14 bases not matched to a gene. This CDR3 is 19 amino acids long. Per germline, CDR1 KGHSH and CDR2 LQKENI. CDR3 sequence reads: CASSHPGTSGRWSSNEQFF. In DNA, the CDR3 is TGTGCCAGCTCACATCCCGGGACTAGCGGGAGATGGAGCTCCAATGAGCAGTTCTTC.